The 30 T cell receptor beta chains below come from one sample, sequenced in a study of shared clonotypes between healthy human individuals. The assay was immunoSEQ multiplex PCR, and TCRdb's table has in-frame clones only and misses some. The sample has about 560,000 clones, around 78% seen once; the top ten hold more than 10%. The sample comprised PBMCs. The receptors originated from a middle-aged woman in good health. Some clones in this sample may be carry-over from other donors' samples.

The sample holds many counts of this clone. Different DNA sequences within this sample yield the same CDR3. V usage is TRBV6-4 and J usage is TRBJ2-1; 11 bases are a match to TRBD2. The CDR3 consists of 14 residues. Germline CDR1 reads MRHNA; CDR2 reads SNTAGT. V dropped 5 bases and J dropped 7; count of bases not matched to a gene: 4. CDR3 nucleotides: TGTGCCAGCAGTCTAGCGGGAGGTATAAATGAGCAGTTCTTC. Its protein product is CASSLAGGINEQFF.

This rearrangement joins TRBV2 to TRBJ2-2; possible D gene TRBD1, 5 bases. V was clipped by 5 bases and J by 6 bases, with 7 bases between them. Germline assignment: CDR1 SNHLY and CDR2 FYNNEI. This CDR3 region has 12 residues. The CDR3 sequence: CASSTGPGELFF. CDR3 nucleotides: TGTGCCAGCAGTACAGGCCCCGGGGAGCTGTTTTTT.

The table lists this clone with a count of one. The J gene is TRBJ2-5, the V gene TRBV2, with D uncertain. Germline assignment: CDR1 SNHLY and CDR2 FYNNEI. CDR3 length: 14 amino acids. Trimming took off 4 bases at V and 2 bases at J, with 11 bases between the two ends. The chain's CDR3 is CASSAPEQQETQYF. The CDR3 nucleotides read TGTGCCAGCAGTGCGCCAGAACAACAAGAGACCCAGTACTTC.

This rearrangement joins TRBV19 to TRBJ1-2; D is possibly TRBD1 (6 bases). CDR1 is LNHDA, CDR2 SQIVND, per germline (reference sequence). The CDR3 totals 15 residues. Trimming shortened V by 4 bases and J by 6 bases, and 18 bases separated the two germline ends. For the CDR3, the DNA is TGTGCCAGTAGTAACCAGGGGTCGTCCTCCCATGGCTACACCTTC. Translating it yields CASSNQGSSSHGYTF.

The CDR3 DNA is TGTGCCAGTAGTATGAGACAGACCTTGGAGACCCAGTACTTC. Translated, it gives CASSMRQTLETQYF. This chain joins TRBV19 and TRBJ2-5, with D maybe TRBD1 (5 bases). This CDR3 has 14 amino acids. The germline V gene has CDR1 LNHDA and CDR2 SQIVND (reference sequence). V lost 3 bases and J 5 bases, leaving 13 bases between the germline ends.

This chain uses TRBV28 with TRBJ2-1; 8 positions agree with TRBD2. Per the germline V gene, CDR1 is MDHEN and CDR2 is SYDVKM. The CDR3 contains 14 residues. V gave up 6 bases and J gave up 8 bases; unmatched junction bases: 9. This CDR3 reads CASRTGLVFYEQFF. CDR3 bases: TGTGCCAGCAGGACGGGACTAGTTTTCTATGAGCAGTTCTTC.

The chain couples TRBV27 to TRBJ1-1; D not resolved. The germline V gene has CDR1 MNHEY and CDR2 SMNVEV (reference sequence). This CDR3 is built from 14 residues. V was cut by 2 bases and J by 1 base, with 8 bases left in between. CDR3 nucleotides: TGTGCCAGCAGTTTAAAGCTATGGAACACTGAAGCTTTCTTT. It yields the protein CASSLKLWNTEAFF.

The chain couples TRBV13 to TRBJ1-3; D is possibly TRBD1 (5 bases). This CDR3 spans 16 amino acids. The V and J ends lost 0 bases and 4 bases respectively, with 13 bases between them. CDR1 PRHDT and CDR2 FYEKMQ come from the germline V gene (reference sequence). CDR3: CASSLGPGGSGNTIYF. In DNA, the CDR3 is TGTGCCAGCAGCTTAGGCCCTGGGGGGAGCGGAAACACCATATATTTT.

The chain recombines TRBV28 with TRBJ1-1, with 9 positions matching TRBD1. Germline V lookup: CDR1 MDHEN, CDR2 SYDVKM. V shed 3 bases, J shed 1 base, and the junction held 3 bases outside the gene matches. CDR3 size: 15 residues. The CDR3, as DNA: TGTGCCAGCAGTTTGAACAGGGGGCGGAACACTGAAGCTTTCTTT. Translating it yields CASSLNRGRNTEAFF.

This chain links TRBV6-1 with TRBJ2-5, with D perhaps TRBD1 or TRBD2 (6 bases each). CDR1 is MNHNS and CDR2 is SASEGT in the germline V gene. The CDR3 is 15 residues long. V was trimmed by 6 bases and J by 5 bases, leaving 19 bases between them. The CDR3, as DNA: TGTGCCAGCAGCACCGGTGTAGCCGGGGGCGAGACCCAGTACTTC. Protein product: CASSTGVAGGETQYF.

The sample holds one count of this clone. The chain couples TRBV30 to TRBJ1-3; D remains ambiguous. V lost 4 bases and J lost 0, with 10 bases in between. This CDR3 comprises 14 residues. CDR1 is GTSNPN, CDR2 SVGIG, per germline (reference sequence). This CDR3 reads CAWNGGNSGNTIYF. As DNA, the CDR3 is TGTGCCTGGAATGGCGGGAACTCTGGAAACACCATATATTTT.

This sequence joins TRBV6-1 and TRBJ1-2, with D possibly matching TRBD1 (5 bases). Germline CDR1 reads MNHNS; CDR2 reads SASEGT. The CDR3 consists of 14 residues. Trimming removed 2 bases at V and 6 bases at J, with 13 bases between. This CDR3 reads CASSELPGTNGYTF. In DNA, the CDR3 is TGTGCCAGCAGTGAACTCCCCGGGACGAATGGCTACACCTTC.

A remark on this clone: With only one base between it and a far larger clone, this is likely a read error. The J gene is TRBJ1-6, the V gene TRBV30; D ambiguous. The CDR3 sequence is 13 residues long. Germline V gene lookup returns CDR1 GTSNPN and CDR2 SVGIG (reference sequence). The V and J ends lost 3 bases and 7 bases respectively, with 10 bases between them. In nucleotides, the CDR3 is TGTGCCTGGAGGGGAAGAGGGAATTCACCCCTCCACTTT. Translated: CAWRGRGNSPLHF.

V is TRBV30 and J is TRBJ2-5; 7 positions agree with TRBD1. Germline CDR1 reads GTSNPN; CDR2 reads SVGIG (reference sequence). V lost 5 bases, J lost 3 bases, and 6 bases stayed unmatched. The CDR3 runs 13 residues. In nucleotides, the CDR3 is TGTGCCTGGGCTAAGGGACAGAAAGAGACCCAGTACTTC. Residues: CAWAKGQKETQYF. Full variable domain (outside the CDR3, taken from reference TRBV30 and TRBJ2-5): SQTIHQWPATLVQPVGSPLSLECTVEGTSNPNLYWYRQAAGRGLQLLFYSVGIGQISSEVPQNLSASRPQDRQFILSSKKLLLSDSGFYLCAWAKGQKETQYFGPGTRLLVL.

This clone was observed once. The DNA for the CDR3 is TGTGCCAGCAGCCTACTCGGGACTAGCAGCTACAATGAGCAGTTCTTC. Protein sequence: CASSLLGTSSYNEQFF. The chain uses TRBV7-3 and TRBJ2-1, with 9 nucleotides matching TRBD2. Germline CDR1 and CDR2: SGHTA and FQGTGA. The junction had 8 bases not matched to a gene; V was cut back by 5 bases and J by 3 bases. The length of the CDR3 is 16 residues.

This clone occurred a few times. Here the CDR3 DNA reads TGTGCCAGCAGTGAGGGTATTGACGGGGAGCTGTTTTTT. Amino acid sequence: CASSEGIDGELFF. V usage is TRBV28 and J usage is TRBJ2-2; a weak D match, TRBD2 (5 bases). Trimming took 5 bases from V and 7 from J, leaving 11 bases between them. In germline, CDR1 is MDHEN, CDR2 SYDVKM. CDR3 length: 13 residues.

V gene TRBV5-4 combines with J gene TRBJ2-7; D is possibly TRBD2 (5 bases). Trimming took 0 bases from V and 0 from J, leaving 10 bases between them. Germline-derived CDR1 and CDR2 are SGHNT and YYREEE (reference sequence). This CDR3 spans 15 amino acids. DNA for the CDR3: TGTGCCAGCAGCTTGGCGGGGAGTGACTCCTACGAGCAGTACTTC. Protein sequence: CASSLAGSDSYEQYF.

This clone was observed once. Other nucleotide sequences from this sample produce the same CDR3. This chain joins TRBV2 and TRBJ1-2; unclear D gene. Germline assignment: CDR1 SNHLY and CDR2 FYNNEI. The CDR3 is 12 residues long. V was clipped by 1 base and J by 4 bases, with 4 bases between them. CDR3 in amino acids: CASSEGGYGYTF. DNA of the CDR3: TGTGCCAGCAGTGAAGGGGGCTATGGCTACACCTTC.

This rearrangement joins TRBV4-1 to TRBJ2-2, with TRBD2 matching 16 bases. The V gene's germline CDR1 is MGHRA and CDR2 YSYEKL. The CDR3 is 18 amino acids. The ends lost 2 bases at V and 5 bases at J; junction bases unmatched: 5. The DNA for the CDR3 is TGCGCCAGCAGCCAAATGGGACTAGCGGGAGGGGGGACCGGGGAGCTGTTTTTT. Protein sequence: CASSQMGLAGGGTGELFF.

Regarding this clone: A far larger clone is off by one base, so a read error is likely. This chain uses TRBV28 with TRBJ1-5; 11 bases map to TRBD1. The trim removed 8 bases at V and 6 bases at J, leaving 9 bases unmatched. Germline values: CDR1 MDHEN, CDR2 SYDVKM. CDR3 length: 15 amino acids. For the CDR3, the DNA is TGTGCCAGCGGTTCTCGGACAGGGGGCATTCAGCCCCAGCATTTT. This gives the protein CASGSRTGGIQPQHF.

The chain carries TRBV19 and TRBJ2-2; maybe TRBD1 (6 bases). The germline V gene has CDR1 LNHDA and CDR2 SQIVND (reference sequence). The CDR3 runs to 15 residues. Trimming removed 5 bases from V and 6 bases from J, with 16 bases in between. CDR3 bases: TGTGCCAGTAGTCTCACCACAGGGTCTTCCGGGGAGCTGTTTTTT. This translates into CASSLTTGSSGELFF.

The chain employs TRBV28 and TRBJ2-5; D gene uncertain. This CDR3 is 14 amino acids long. V lost 3 bases and J 2 bases, leaving 10 bases between the germline ends. CDR1 MDHEN and CDR2 SYDVKM come from the germline V gene. CDR3 in amino acids: CASSLSTVQETQYF. The DNA of the CDR3 is TGTGCCAGCAGTTTGTCGACGGTTCAAGAGACCCAGTACTTC.

This sequence joins TRBV9 and TRBJ2-4; D is unresolved. V was shortened by 0 bases and J by 5 bases, with 12 bases between the two germline ends. Germline lookup yields CDR1 SGDLS and CDR2 YYNGEE. This CDR3 is built from 15 residues. CDR3 sequence reads: CASSVGRVGENIQYF. The CDR3 coding sequence is TGTGCCAGCAGCGTAGGGAGAGTCGGAGAAAACATTCAGTACTTC. Together with reference TRBV9 and TRBJ2-4, the CDR3 gives the full variable domain: DSGVTQTPKHLITATGQRVTLRCSPRSGDLSVYWYQQSLDQGLQFLIQYYNGEERAKGNILERFSAQQFPDLHSELNLSSLELGDSALYFCASSVGRVGENIQYFGAGTRLSVL.

This clone appeared a single time. V and J are TRBV4-2 and TRBJ1-1; D is unclear. There are 14 residues in the CDR3. Trimming stripped 3 bases from V and 9 bases from J, with 17 bases between. Looked up from germline, CDR1 is LGHNA and CDR2 is YNFKEQ. CDR3: CASSQNIFQNQAFF. The CDR3, as DNA: TGTGCCAGCAGCCAGAACATCTTCCAGAATCAAGCTTTCTTT.

This clone has only a few counts. The chain recombines TRBV5-4 with TRBJ2-5; tentatively, D is TRBD1 (7 bases). Per germline, CDR1 SGHNT and CDR2 YYREEE (reference sequence). Trimming stripped 4 bases from V and 0 bases from J, with 16 bases between. This CDR3 is 16 amino acids long. The CDR3 is CASSAQTGDYQETQYF. The CDR3 DNA follows: TGTGCCAGCAGCGCCCAAACAGGGGACTACCAAGAGACCCAGTACTTC.

This chain connects TRBV2 to TRBJ2-2; D is uncertain. The CDR3 loop spans 14 amino acids. Germline V gene lookup returns CDR1 SNHLY and CDR2 FYNNEI. V gave up 7 bases and J gave up 0 bases, with 9 bases separating them. As DNA, the CDR3 is TGTGCCAGCACCCGTCTAGCGAACACCGGGGAGCTGTTTTTT. Residues: CASTRLANTGELFF.

The chain combines TRBV19 with TRBJ1-5, with 7 bases aligning to TRBD1. Germline values: CDR1 LNHDA, CDR2 SQIVND (reference sequence). The CDR3 extends over 15 amino acids. The V segment lost 6 bases and the J segment 2 bases; nucleotides outside the gene matches: 7. The CDR3 spells CASRTGFGGNQPQHF. In DNA form, the CDR3 reads TGTGCCAGTAGGACAGGGTTTGGTGGCAATCAGCCCCAGCATTTT.

The genes are TRBV4-1 and TRBJ2-2; a possible D gene is TRBD1 (6 bases). CDR3 length: 15 residues. The germline V and J ends were trimmed by 3 bases and 6 bases, with 14 bases remaining between them. Germline lookup yields CDR1 MGHRA and CDR2 YSYEKL. CDR3: CASSHNRQVPGELFF. The CDR3 nucleotides are TGCGCCAGCAGCCACAATCGACAGGTACCCGGGGAGCTGTTTTTT.

V usage is TRBV7-9 and J usage is TRBJ2-1; D may be TRBD2 (6 bases). The CDR3 is 13 residues long. The V and J ends lost 4 bases and 5 bases respectively, with 9 bases between them. The germline V gene encodes CDR1 SEHNR and CDR2 FQNEAQ (reference sequence). The CDR3 coding sequence is TGTGCCAGCAGCTCCGGGGGAAACAATGAGCAGTTCTTC. This translates into CASSSGGNNEQFF.

This CDR3 is CSARGANVLTF. CDR3 sequence (DNA): TGCAGTGCACGAGGGGCCAACGTCCTGACTTTC. The V gene is TRBV20-1, the J gene TRBJ2-6; D gene unclear. Germline CDR1 is DFQATT and CDR2 is SNEGSKA (reference sequence). V was clipped by 6 bases and J by 4 bases, with 4 bases between them. The CDR3 contains 11 residues.